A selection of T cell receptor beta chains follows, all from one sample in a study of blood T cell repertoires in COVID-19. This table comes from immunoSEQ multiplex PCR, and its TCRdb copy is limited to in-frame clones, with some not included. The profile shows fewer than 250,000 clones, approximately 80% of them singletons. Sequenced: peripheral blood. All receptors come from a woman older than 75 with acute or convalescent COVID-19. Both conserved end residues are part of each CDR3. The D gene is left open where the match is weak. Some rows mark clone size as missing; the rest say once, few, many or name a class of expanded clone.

TGTCCTGGGAGCGCCGGACAGGGAGTAAGAGGCTACACCTTC,CPGSAGQGVRGYTF,.,TRBJ1-2,TRBV22-1,.
TGTGCCACCCGTAAAGGGGGGGCCTACAATGAGCAGTTCTTC,CATRKGGAYNEQFF,.,TRBJ2-1,TRBV7-2,.
TGCAGCGTTTCCGGGACAGCCATCGGGCAGTACTTC,CSVSGTAIGQYF,few,TRBJ2-7,TRBV29-1,TRBD1
TGTGCCAGCAGCCAAGAGACTAGCGAGAGTTCCCAGTACTTC,CASSQETSESSQYF,.,TRBJ2-5,TRBV3-1/TRBV3-2,TRBD2
TGTGCCTGGAGTGCTGGAGTTGGGGCCAACGTCCTGACTTTC,CAWSAGVGANVLTF,.,TRBJ2-6,TRBV30,.
TGTGCCTGGAGTCTGAACACCGGGGAGCTGTTTTTT,CAWSLNTGELFF,.,TRBJ2-2,TRBV30,.
TGCGCCAGCAGCGCCTACCTTGGGACTAGCGGGAGTCACAATGAGCAGTTCTTC,CASSAYLGTSGSHNEQFF,.,TRBJ2-1,TRBV5-1,TRBD2
TGTGCCAGCAGTTCCTTCTGGAACACAGGGGCCTCTGGAAACACCATATATTTT,CASSSFWNTGASGNTIYF,.,TRBJ1-3,TRBV28,TRBD1
TGTGCCAGCAGTGGCCAGGGGGATTCATACTTGGGAGCTTTCTTT,CASSGQGDSYLGAFF,.,TRBJ1-1,TRBV25-1,TRBD1
TGCAGCGTTGATTCCGGGACATTAAACTATGGCTACACCTTC,CSVDSGTLNYGYTF,.,TRBJ1-2,TRBV29-1,.
TGTGCTAGTGGCTTCCAGAGGAACTATGGCTACACCTTC,CASGFQRNYGYTF,few,TRBJ1-2,TRBV12-5,.
TGCAGCGTTAGGACAGGGGGTTATATCTACACCTTC,CSVRTGGYIYTF,.,TRBJ1-2,TRBV29-1,TRBD1
TGTGCCAGCAGCGCTAGTCACTACGAGCAGTACTTC,CASSASHYEQYF,.,TRBJ2-7,TRBV7-9,.
TGCGCCAGCAGTGACGGCCAAGGGGCTGGAAACACCATATATTTT,CASSDGQGAGNTIYF,.,TRBJ1-3,TRBV10-1,.
TGCAGCGTTCCCCGCGTAGAGGGATTTGGTGGCTACACCTTC,CSVPRVEGFGGYTF,few,TRBJ1-2,TRBV29-1,.
TGTGCCAGCAGCCCTCCGCGGACAGGGGGCCGGTATGGCTACACCTTC,CASSPPRTGGRYGYTF,.,TRBJ1-2,TRBV7-8,TRBD1
TGCAGCGTTGAAGAGAGTAGGACAGCCTATGGCTACACCTTC,CSVEESRTAYGYTF,.,TRBJ1-2,TRBV29-1,.
TGTGCCAGCCCCTTCCCCCGATGGGTAGGAGGGCAATCAGATACGCAGTATTTT,CASPFPRWVGGQSDTQYF,.,TRBJ2-3,TRBV7-9,.
TGTGCCAGCAGCTTAGAGGCAGGGTTCGACTATGGCTACACCTTC,CASSLEAGFDYGYTF,.,TRBJ1-2,TRBV7-2,.
TGTGCCAGCTCACCGACAGGGGGCTACACTGAAGCTTTCTTT,CASSPTGGYTEAFF,.,TRBJ1-1,TRBV18,TRBD1
TGTGCCACCAGTGACCCTAGCTCCCAGCCGCGCAACTATGGCTACACCTTC,CATSDPSSQPRNYGYTF,.,TRBJ1-2,TRBV24-1,.
TGTGCCACCAGTGATTGGGGGGGCGAAAACAATGAGCAGTTCTTC,CATSDWGGENNEQFF,once,TRBJ2-1,TRBV24-1,.
TGTGCCAGCAGCTTAGAATCACTAGCGGGGGGGGTTAATGAGCAGTTCTTC,CASSLESLAGGVNEQFF,many,TRBJ2-1,TRBV11-3,TRBD2
TGTGCCTGGACGGGGTCTGGCGAGACCCAGTACTTC,CAWTGSGETQYF,few,TRBJ2-5,TRBV30,.
TGTGCCAGCTCACCGGCCTCGAGCGGGCTTACCTACAATGAGCAGTTCTTC,CASSPASSGLTYNEQFF,.,TRBJ2-1,TRBV18,.
TGTGCCAGCAGCCTCCCGGGACAGGGGCGAAATGAGCAGTTCTTC,CASSLPGQGRNEQFF,once,TRBJ2-1,TRBV6-2/TRBV6-3,TRBD1
TGTGCCAGCAGCGTAGGTGCGGGAGGACTCTACAATGAGCAGTTCTTC,CASSVGAGGLYNEQFF,.,TRBJ2-1,TRBV11-2,TRBD2
TGTGCCAGTAGTTTTAGCCTCACAGGGGCTGGCTACACCTTC,CASSFSLTGAGYTF,.,TRBJ1-2,TRBV19,TRBD1
TGCGCCAGCAGCCAAGTAAAGACTAGCGGGAGCGCTGGGCGGACAGATACGCAGTATTTT,CASSQVKTSGSAGRTDTQYF,few,TRBJ2-3,TRBV4-1,TRBD2
TGTGCCTGGAGAAGGGACTCATCTAGGGGAGAAAAACTGTTTTTT,CAWRRDSSRGEKLFF,.,TRBJ1-4,TRBV30,.
TGTGCCAGCAGTGAAACCAGGACAGGGGGCGGAAAACTGTTTTTT,CASSETRTGGGKLFF,.,TRBJ1-4,TRBV2,TRBD1
TGCGCCAGCAGCCAAGGTTCCCTACGACAGGGGGAAAGGAATGAGCAGTTCTTC,CASSQGSLRQGERNEQFF,.,TRBJ2-1,TRBV4-1,TRBD1
TGTGCCAGCAGCCGCGGGGAGCTTAACTATGGCTACACCTTC,CASSRGELNYGYTF,.,TRBJ1-2,TRBV3-1/TRBV3-2,.
TGTGCCAGCCGCAGGGGGCCCGACACAGATACGCAGTATTTT,CASRRGPDTDTQYF,few,TRBJ2-3,TRBV7-8,TRBD1
TGTGCCAGCAGCTTAGAAGGGGTACTAGCGGGAGTCACCGGGGAGCTGTTTTTT,CASSLEGVLAGVTGELFF,.,TRBJ2-2,TRBV7-9,TRBD2
TGTGCCAGCAGTGTGACAGGAGGGAACACTGAAGCTTTCTTT,CASSVTGGNTEAFF,.,TRBJ1-1,TRBV2,.
TGTGCCAGCAGCATCGCGCGGGAGACTGGTGGAAACACCATATATTTT,CASSIARETGGNTIYF,many,TRBJ1-3,TRBV7-9,.
TGTGCCAGCAGCCTCCTGAGGTATGGCTACACCTTC,CASSLLRYGYTF,.,TRBJ1-2,TRBV3-1/TRBV3-2,.
TGTGCCAGCAGTTTCCCTAGCGGGAGTCGCTACGAGCAGTACTTC,CASSFPSGSRYEQYF,.,TRBJ2-7,TRBV28,TRBD2
TGCGCCAGCAGCCAAATAATCAGGGACGAGCAGTACTTC,CASSQIIRDEQYF,.,TRBJ2-7,TRBV4-1,.
TGTGCCAGCAGCCCGGGGGGGATTAGCAATCAGCCCCAGCATTTT,CASSPGGISNQPQHF,few,TRBJ1-5,TRBV7-2,.
TGTGCCAGCAGTCTCCCTAGCGGTAATGAGCAGTTCTTC,CASSLPSGNEQFF,once,TRBJ2-1,TRBV27,TRBD2
TGTGCCAGCACCCCCGGGGGGGTCTGGAAGGAGCTGTTTTTT,CASTPGGVWKELFF,.,TRBJ2-2,TRBV7-2,TRBD2
TGTGCCAGTAGAGGAGTAGAACGCTCTGGAAACACCATATATTTT,CASRGVERSGNTIYF,once,TRBJ1-3,TRBV19,.
TGCGCCAGCAGCCAAGCGAGCTCCAAAAACATTCAGTACTTC,CASSQASSKNIQYF,.,TRBJ2-4,TRBV4-3,.
TGTGCCTGGAGCGAAGGGGTCCGGGCTGGGGCCAACGTCCTGACTTTC,CAWSEGVRAGANVLTF,.,TRBJ2-6,TRBV30,.
TGCAGCGGCTCAGGAGGGAATAACTATGGCTACACCTTC,CSGSGGNNYGYTF,.,TRBJ1-2,TRBV29-1,.
TGTGCCTGGAGTCGGACTAATAATGCAGCAGATACGCAGTATTTT,CAWSRTNNAADTQYF,.,TRBJ2-3,TRBV30,.
TGTGCCAGCAGTGTAGGACAGATCAATCAGCCCCAGCATTTT,CASSVGQINQPQHF,few,TRBJ1-5,TRBV2,.
TGCGCCAGCAGTTCCGGACCGGGGGGCGAGCAGTACTTC,CASSSGPGGEQYF,.,TRBJ2-7,TRBV10-2,TRBD2
TGTGCCAGCAACGAAGGGGCGAACTATGGCTACACCTTC,CASNEGANYGYTF,once,TRBJ1-2,TRBV6-6,.
TGTGCCAGCAGTGGGACAGCCTCCTATAATTCACCCCTCCACTTT,CASSGTASYNSPLHF,once,TRBJ1-6,TRBV2,.
TGTGCCAGCAGCCAAGAATCAGGGGGCAGTGAAAAACTGTTTTTT,CASSQESGGSEKLFF,.,TRBJ1-4,TRBV3-1/TRBV3-2,TRBD1
TGTGCCAGCAGCCCCGACAGGGGGCTACTGAACACTGAAGCTTTCTTT,CASSPDRGLLNTEAFF,.,TRBJ1-1,TRBV7-6,TRBD1
TGTGCCAGCAGCCAAACCGTCGGGAACACTGAAGCTTTCTTT,CASSQTVGNTEAFF,few,TRBJ1-1,TRBV7-3,.
TGCAGTGCCAAAATAGTGGACGAGCAGTACTTC,CSAKIVDEQYF,.,TRBJ2-7,TRBV20-1,.
TGTGCCAGCAGGCCTTACCGGGACAGTTCCTACGAGCAGTACTTC,CASRPYRDSSYEQYF,.,TRBJ2-7,TRBV6-5,TRBD1
TGTGCCAGCAGCTTGAAGAGCAGCACAGATACGCAGTATTTT,CASSLKSSTDTQYF,.,TRBJ2-3,TRBV5-4,.
TGTGCCAGCAGCTTATTACGGGGGTACGAGCAGTACTTC,CASSLLRGYEQYF,.,TRBJ2-7,TRBV11-3,.
TGTGCCAGCAGCAGTAGGGCAGGGCTTCGCCTTAATCAGCCCCAGCATTTT,CASSSRAGLRLNQPQHF,.,TRBJ1-5,TRBV21-1,.